What follows is one TCR beta chain and its context. The antigen remains unidentified. The data were produced by immunoSEQ multiplex PCR, yet TCRdb's version contains in-frame clones alone and is incomplete. Here the sample spans over 150,000 clones, 86% being singletons. These data come from a study of cytomegalovirus exposure and HLA in healthy donors. Whole-study results and caveats: Rarity held for most TCR sequences, but there were some public TCRs that occurred in many donors.

Trimming removed 3 bases at V and 6 bases at J, with 12 bases between. CDR1 SGDLS and CDR2 YYNGEE come from the germline V gene. This CDR3 comprises 14 residues. Input material: PBMCs. This receptor was identified in a young woman in good health and CMV-seronegative. The rearrangement uses TRBV9 and TRBJ2-2; D remains ambiguous. The DNA for the CDR3 is TGTGCCAGCAGCGGACGGAATCGGGCCGGGGAGCTGTTTTTT. It codes for CASSGRNRAGELFF.